A selection of T cell receptor beta chains follows, all from one sample in a study of beta chain features in type 1 diabetes. Method: immunoSEQ multiplex PCR; TCRdb's copy keeps in-frame clones and lacks some. Of 680,000 or so clones listed, about an eighth were seen once; the top ten hold 0.022%. Material for sequencing was naive CD4+ T cells from blood. These receptors were collected from a man in his late teens or twenties with type 1 diabetes. The CDR3 runs from the conserved cysteine through the conserved F or W. The D gene is left open where the match is weak. Not all rows give a size; the values are once, few, many and, for expanded clones, a class.

v_call	clone_size	d_call	j_call	cdr3_nt	cdr3_aa
TRBV7-2	-	-	TRBJ2-2	TGTGCCAGCAGCTTATTGTCCCTAGCGATCGGGGAGCTGTTTTTT	CASSLLSLAIGELFF
TRBV11-3	few	-	TRBJ2-1	TGTGCCAGCAGCTTAGATTCGAGGGGAGAGAATGAGCAGTTCTTC	CASSLDSRGENEQFF
TRBV18	few	-	TRBJ1-1	TGTGCCAGCTCACCCCCGACTCTGAACACTGAAGCTTTCTTT	CASSPPTLNTEAFF
TRBV30	few	TRBD1	TRBJ1-1	TGTGCCTGGAGTCCAGGGACAGGGGAGACTGAAGCTTTCTTT	CAWSPGTGETEAFF
TRBV10-3	many	-	TRBJ2-3	TGTGCCATCAGTGGGGGACTCCCTCCGACAGATACGCAGTATTTT	CAISGGLPPTDTQYF
TRBV15	-	-	TRBJ2-3	TGTGCCACCAGCAGCGATCAGTTGACTAGTACGCAGTATTTT	CATSSDQLTSTQYF
TRBV28	-	-	TRBJ2-1	TGTGCCAGCAGTTTATTTCAGGCTCACGGCGATGAGCAGTTCTTC	CASSLFQAHGDEQFF
TRBV5-1	-	-	TRBJ2-7	TGCGCCAGCAGCTTGGGCCCGGACAGCAGCTACGAGCAGTACTTC	CASSLGPDSSYEQYF
TRBV7-8	-	-	TRBJ1-1	TGTGCCAGCAGCTTACTTCCAGTGAACACTGAAGCTTTCTTT	CASSLLPVNTEAFF
TRBV6-1	few	-	TRBJ2-7	TGTGCCAGCAGCCTGATGGGGAGAAGATCCTACGAGCAGTACTTC	CASSLMGRRSYEQYF
TRBV12-5	-	TRBD1	TRBJ2-3	TGTGCTAGTGGTTCGATGACAGGGGGGTCGGGAGATACGCAGTATTTT	CASGSMTGGSGDTQYF
TRBV21-1	few	-	TRBJ1-2	TGTGCCAGCACCCCCCGGACGGCCCATCTAGCTCGGGGCTACACCTTC	CASTPRTAHLARGYTF
TRBV6-5	few	TRBD1	TRBJ2-7	TGTGCCAGCAGTTACTCGACAGGGGAACCCTACGAGCAGTACTTC	CASSYSTGEPYEQYF
TRBV18	few	TRBD1	TRBJ1-5	TGTGCCAGCTCACCCCGGGACAGGGGTTATCAGCCCCAGCATTTT	CASSPRDRGYQPQHF
TRBV11-2	few	TRBD1	TRBJ2-7	TGTGCCAGCAGCCCACTACAGGGGCGAATCTACGAGCAGTACTTC	CASSPLQGRIYEQYF
TRBV2	few	TRBD1	TRBJ2-1	TGTGCCAGCGACAGGGGGCCCTACAATGAGCAGTTCTTC	CASDRGPYNEQFF
TRBV2	-	TRBD1	TRBJ2-3	TGTGCCAGCAGTGAGGAGACAGGGGATACGCAGTATTTT	CASSEETGDTQYF
TRBV4-1	few	TRBD2	TRBJ2-5	TGCGCCAGCAGCCAATTTGGACTAGCGGGGTACCAAGAGACCCAGTACTTC	CASSQFGLAGYQETQYF
TRBV9	-	TRBD1	TRBJ2-1	TGTGCCAGCAGCACCTCAGGGGGCGCGTACAATGAGCAGTTCTTC	CASSTSGGAYNEQFF
TRBV9	few	-	TRBJ2-3	TGTGCCAGCAGCGTAAGGGGGCGGGACCCAGATACGCAGTATTTT	CASSVRGRDPDTQYF
TRBV15	-	-	TRBJ2-5	TGTGCCACCAGCAGAGATCCGACCCAAGAGACCCAGTACTTC	CATSRDPTQETQYF
TRBV29-1	once	-	TRBJ2-3	TGCAGCGTTAAATACTTGGGCTCCTTCACAGATACGCAGTATTTT	CSVKYLGSFTDTQYF